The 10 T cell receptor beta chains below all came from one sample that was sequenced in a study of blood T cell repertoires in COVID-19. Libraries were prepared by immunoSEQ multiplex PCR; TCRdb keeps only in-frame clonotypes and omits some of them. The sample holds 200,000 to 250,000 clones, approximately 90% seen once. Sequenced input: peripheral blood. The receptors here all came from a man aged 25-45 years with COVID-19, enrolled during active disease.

The CDR3 is CASSFGRVFTGELFF. In nucleotides, the CDR3 is TGTGCCAGCAGCTTTGGCAGGGTGTTCACCGGGGAGCTGTTTTTT. V gene TRBV13 combines with J gene TRBJ2-2; a possible D gene is TRBD1 (5 bases). Germline values: CDR1 PRHDT, CDR2 FYEKMQ (reference sequence). V was cut by 3 bases and J by 4 bases, with 12 bases left in between. The CDR3 spans 15 residues. The full variable domain, rest sourced from reference TRBV13 and TRBJ2-2, is AAGVIQSPRHLIKEKRETATLKCYPIPRHDTVYWYQQGPGQDPQFLISFYEKMQSDKGSIPDRFSAQQFSDYHSELNMSSLELGDSALYFCASSFGRVFTGELFFGEGSRLTVL.

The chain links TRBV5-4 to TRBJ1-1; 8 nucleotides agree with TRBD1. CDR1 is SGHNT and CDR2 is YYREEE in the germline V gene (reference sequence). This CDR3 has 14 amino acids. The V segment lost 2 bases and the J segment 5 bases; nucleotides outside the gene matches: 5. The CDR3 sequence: CASSLETGVTEAFF. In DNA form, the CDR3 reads TGTGCCAGCAGCTTAGAGACAGGGGTTACTGAAGCTTTCTTT.

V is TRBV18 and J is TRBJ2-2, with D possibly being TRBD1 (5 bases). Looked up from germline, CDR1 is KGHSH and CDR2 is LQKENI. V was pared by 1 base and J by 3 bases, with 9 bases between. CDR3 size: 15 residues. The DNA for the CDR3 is TGTGCCAGCTCACCACGGCAGGGCGACACCGGGGAGCTGTTTTTT. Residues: CASSPRQGDTGELFF.

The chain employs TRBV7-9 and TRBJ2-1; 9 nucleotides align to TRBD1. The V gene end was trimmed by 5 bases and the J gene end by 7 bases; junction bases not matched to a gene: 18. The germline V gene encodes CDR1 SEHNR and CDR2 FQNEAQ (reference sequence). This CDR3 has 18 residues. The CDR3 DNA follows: TGTGCCAGCAGCCCTATTCAACAGGGGGCCCCGAGGATGAATGAGCAGTTCTTC. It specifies CASSPIQQGAPRMNEQFF.

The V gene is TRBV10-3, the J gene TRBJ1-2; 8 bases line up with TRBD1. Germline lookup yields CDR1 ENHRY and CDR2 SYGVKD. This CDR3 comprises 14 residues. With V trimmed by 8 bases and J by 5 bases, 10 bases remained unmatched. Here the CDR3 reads CAIAFTDREYGYTF. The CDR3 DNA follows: TGTGCCATCGCGTTTACGGACAGGGAGTATGGCTACACCTTC.

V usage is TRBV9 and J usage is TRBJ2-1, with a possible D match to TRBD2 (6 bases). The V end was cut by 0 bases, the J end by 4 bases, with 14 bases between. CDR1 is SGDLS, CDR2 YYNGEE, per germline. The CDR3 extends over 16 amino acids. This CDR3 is CASSVVPGLKYNEQFF. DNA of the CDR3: TGTGCCAGCAGCGTAGTCCCGGGACTCAAATACAATGAGCAGTTCTTC. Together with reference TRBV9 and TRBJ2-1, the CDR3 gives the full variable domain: DSGVTQTPKHLITATGQRVTLRCSPRSGDLSVYWYQQSLDQGLQFLIQYYNGEERAKGNILERFSAQQFPDLHSELNLSSLELGDSALYFCASSVVPGLKYNEQFFGPGTRLTVL.

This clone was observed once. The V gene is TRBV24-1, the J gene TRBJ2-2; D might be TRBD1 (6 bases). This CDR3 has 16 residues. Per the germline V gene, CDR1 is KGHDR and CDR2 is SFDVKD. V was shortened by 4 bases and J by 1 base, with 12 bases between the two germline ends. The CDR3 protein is CATSDPTTGNTGELFF. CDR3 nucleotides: TGTGCCACCAGTGACCCGACGACAGGGAACACCGGGGAGCTGTTTTTT.

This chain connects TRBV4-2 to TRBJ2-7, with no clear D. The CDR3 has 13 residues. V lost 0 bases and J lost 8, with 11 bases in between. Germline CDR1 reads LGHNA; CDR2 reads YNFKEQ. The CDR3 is CASSQDPDTQQYF. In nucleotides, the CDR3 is TGTGCCAGCAGCCAAGATCCAGACACACAGCAGTACTTC.

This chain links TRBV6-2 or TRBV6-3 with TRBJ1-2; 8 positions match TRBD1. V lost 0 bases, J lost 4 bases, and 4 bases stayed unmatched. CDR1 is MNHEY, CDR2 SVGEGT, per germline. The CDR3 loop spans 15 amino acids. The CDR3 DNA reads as TGTGCCAGCAGTTACTCGAGACAGGGGTCCTATGGCTACACCTTC. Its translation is CASSYSRQGSYGYTF.

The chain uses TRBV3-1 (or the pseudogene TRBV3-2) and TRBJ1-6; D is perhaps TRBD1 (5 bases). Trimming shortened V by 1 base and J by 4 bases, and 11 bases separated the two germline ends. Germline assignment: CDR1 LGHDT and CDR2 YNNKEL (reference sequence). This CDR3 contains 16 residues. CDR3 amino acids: CASSQALTVYNSPLHF. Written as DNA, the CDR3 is TGTGCCAGCAGCCAAGCGTTGACAGTGTATAATTCACCCCTCCACTTT.